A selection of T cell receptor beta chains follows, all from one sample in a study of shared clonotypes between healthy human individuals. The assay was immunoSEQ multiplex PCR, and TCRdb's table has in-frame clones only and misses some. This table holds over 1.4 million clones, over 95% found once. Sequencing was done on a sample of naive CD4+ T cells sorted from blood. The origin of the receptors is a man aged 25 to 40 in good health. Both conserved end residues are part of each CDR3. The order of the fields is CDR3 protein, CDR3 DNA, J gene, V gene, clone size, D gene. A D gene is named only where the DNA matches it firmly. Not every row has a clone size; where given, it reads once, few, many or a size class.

CDR3 protein: CASSSAVGTQYF
CDR3 DNA: TGTGCCAGCAGTTCTGCTGTGGGCACGCAGTATTTT
J gene: TRBJ2-3
V gene: TRBV28
clone size: .
D gene: .

CDR3 protein: CASSEVFSRGIRGEQYF
CDR3 DNA: TGTGCCAGCAGTGAAGTTTTTTCTCGAGGCATCCGGGGCGAGCAGTACTTC
J gene: TRBJ2-7
V gene: TRBV6-1
clone size: .
D gene: .

CDR3 protein: CASSLEGAVSGNTIYF
CDR3 DNA: TGCGCCAGCAGCTTGGAGGGGGCCGTCTCTGGAAACACCATATATTTT
J gene: TRBJ1-3
V gene: TRBV5-1
clone size: once
D gene: TRBD1

CDR3 protein: CASRLTSGSSYEQYF
CDR3 DNA: TGTGCCAGCAGACTTACTAGCGGGAGCTCCTACGAGCAGTACTTC
J gene: TRBJ2-7
V gene: TRBV27
clone size: once
D gene: TRBD2

CDR3 protein: CASSESGRAGANVLTF
CDR3 DNA: TGTGCCAGCAGTGAATCGGGCAGGGCTGGGGCCAACGTCCTGACTTTC
J gene: TRBJ2-6
V gene: TRBV2
clone size: once
D gene: .

CDR3 protein: CASSLARRTRRNQPQHF
CDR3 DNA: TGTGCCAGCAGCTTAGCAAGAAGGACCAGGCGCAATCAGCCCCAGCATTTT
J gene: TRBJ1-5
V gene: TRBV7-8
clone size: once
D gene: .

CDR3 protein: CASSLGGTEETQYF
CDR3 DNA: TGCGCCAGCAGCTTGGGAGGGACGGAGGAGACCCAGTACTTC
J gene: TRBJ2-5
V gene: TRBV5-1
clone size: .
D gene: .

CDR3 protein: CASETGANQPQHF
CDR3 DNA: TGTGCCAGCGAGACAGGGGCGAATCAGCCCCAGCATTTT
J gene: TRBJ1-5
V gene: TRBV6-6
clone size: .
D gene: TRBD1

CDR3 protein: CASSHAGTGQKLFF
CDR3 DNA: TGTGCCAGCAGCCATGCCGGGACAGGGCAGAAACTGTTTTTT
J gene: TRBJ1-4
V gene: TRBV7-8
clone size: .
D gene: TRBD1

CDR3 protein: CASSFAGGFTGELFF
CDR3 DNA: TGTGCCAGCAGTTTCGCAGGGGGCTTTACCGGGGAGCTGTTTTTT
J gene: TRBJ2-2
V gene: TRBV28
clone size: .
D gene: TRBD1

CDR3 protein: CASSLTGGPYEQYF
CDR3 DNA: TGTGCCAGCAGCTTAACGGGAGGGCCATACGAGCAGTACTTC
J gene: TRBJ2-7
V gene: TRBV11-2
clone size: .
D gene: TRBD2

CDR3 protein: CASSSQGPSYNEQFF
CDR3 DNA: TGCGCCAGCAGCTCCCAAGGCCCGTCCTACAATGAGCAGTTCTTC
J gene: TRBJ2-1
V gene: TRBV5-1
clone size: .
D gene: .

CDR3 protein: CASRQGARETQYF
CDR3 DNA: TGCGCCAGCAGGCAGGGGGCGAGGGAGACCCAGTACTTC
J gene: TRBJ2-5
V gene: TRBV5-1
clone size: .
D gene: TRBD1

CDR3 protein: CASSLVYRSDEQFF
CDR3 DNA: TGTGCCAGCAGCTTAGTATATAGGTCGGATGAGCAGTTCTTC
J gene: TRBJ2-1
V gene: TRBV7-6
clone size: .
D gene: .

CDR3 protein: CASSVAAGAGEQYF
CDR3 DNA: TGTGCCAGCAGCGTAGCTGCGGGAGCGGGGGAGCAGTACTTC
J gene: TRBJ2-5
V gene: TRBV9
clone size: .
D gene: TRBD2

CDR3 protein: CASSYRGGNQPQHF
CDR3 DNA: TGTGCCAGCAGTTACCGAGGCGGCAATCAGCCCCAGCATTTT
J gene: TRBJ1-5
V gene: TRBV6-5
clone size: .
D gene: .

CDR3 protein: CASSPGTDPNQPQHF
CDR3 DNA: TGTGCCAGCAGTCCCGGGACGGATCCCAATCAGCCCCAGCATTTT
J gene: TRBJ1-5
V gene: TRBV28
clone size: .
D gene: .

CDR3 protein: CTSSQESPSSYNEQFF
CDR3 DNA: TGCACCAGCAGCCAAGAGTCACCGAGCTCCTACAATGAGCAGTTCTTC
J gene: TRBJ2-1
V gene: TRBV1
clone size: .
D gene: .

CDR3 protein: CASTTGTGHHEQYF
CDR3 DNA: TGTGCCAGCACCACCGGGACGGGCCACCACGAGCAGTACTTC
J gene: TRBJ2-7
V gene: TRBV6-6
clone size: once
D gene: .

CDR3 protein: CATSRDPYEQYF
CDR3 DNA: TGTGCCACCAGCAGAGATCCCTACGAGCAGTACTTC
J gene: TRBJ2-7
V gene: TRBV15
clone size: .
D gene: .

CDR3 protein: CASSLAASGIEAFF
CDR3 DNA: TGTGCCAGCAGCTTAGCCGCGTCAGGGATTGAAGCTTTCTTT
J gene: TRBJ1-1
V gene: TRBV7-2
clone size: .
D gene: .

CDR3 protein: CASSLTGGRQETQYF
CDR3 DNA: TGTGCTAGCAGTCTGACGGGGGGCAGGCAAGAGACCCAGTACTTC
J gene: TRBJ2-5
V gene: TRBV7-7
clone size: .
D gene: .

CDR3 protein: CASSTRTRGHSYNEQFF
CDR3 DNA: TGTGCCAGTAGTACTCGTACCCGTGGGCACTCCTACAATGAGCAGTTCTTC
J gene: TRBJ2-1
V gene: TRBV19
clone size: .
D gene: .

CDR3 protein: CASSLTVTSYEQYF
CDR3 DNA: TGTGCCAGCAGCTTAACAGTAACCTCCTACGAGCAGTACTTC
J gene: TRBJ2-7
V gene: TRBV7-3
clone size: .
D gene: .

CDR3 protein: CATGSRREDYGYTF
CDR3 DNA: TGCGCCACTGGTAGCCGAAGGGAGGACTATGGCTACACCTTC
J gene: TRBJ1-2
V gene: TRBV5-1
clone size: .
D gene: .

CDR3 protein: CASSSQGGREATLGQYF
CDR3 DNA: TGTGCCAGCAGCTCCCAGGGCGGGAGGGAGGCAACATTAGGGCAGTACTTC
J gene: TRBJ2-7
V gene: TRBV7-9
clone size: .
D gene: TRBD2

CDR3 protein: CASSPKGSDQPQHF
CDR3 DNA: TGTGCCAGCTCCCCGAAGGGGTCTGATCAGCCCCAGCATTTT
J gene: TRBJ1-5
V gene: TRBV18
clone size: once
D gene: .

CDR3 protein: CASSLPTGGFQYGYTF
CDR3 DNA: TGCGCCAGCAGCCTCCCGACAGGGGGCTTCCAGTATGGCTACACCTTC
J gene: TRBJ1-2
V gene: TRBV5-1
clone size: .
D gene: TRBD1

CDR3 protein: CASSQEKNTGELFF
CDR3 DNA: TGCGCCAGCAGCCAAGAGAAGAACACCGGGGAGCTGTTTTTT
J gene: TRBJ2-2
V gene: TRBV4-1
clone size: once
D gene: .

CDR3 protein: CASNRGPNTEAFF
CDR3 DNA: TGTGCCAGCAACAGAGGACCGAACACTGAAGCTTTCTTT
J gene: TRBJ1-1
V gene: TRBV7-2
clone size: .
D gene: .

CDR3 protein: CASSLDGTVNEQFF
CDR3 DNA: TGTGCCAGCAGCTTAGACGGCACGGTCAATGAGCAGTTCTTC
J gene: TRBJ2-1
V gene: TRBV11-3
clone size: .
D gene: .

CDR3 protein: CASSQISQAGGQPQHF
CDR3 DNA: TGCGCCAGCAGTCAAATCTCTCAGGCCGGGGGACAGCCCCAGCATTTT
J gene: TRBJ1-5
V gene: TRBV23-1
clone size: .
D gene: .

CDR3 protein: CASSQGGLKNQPQHF
CDR3 DNA: TGCGCCAGCAGCCAAGGGGGGTTAAAGAATCAGCCCCAGCATTTT
J gene: TRBJ1-5
V gene: TRBV4-1
clone size: .
D gene: .

CDR3 protein: CASSSYRDGDREKLFF
CDR3 DNA: TGTGCCAGCAGCTCCTACCGGGACGGGGACAGGGAAAAACTGTTTTTT
J gene: TRBJ1-4
V gene: TRBV7-2
clone size: .
D gene: TRBD1

CDR3 protein: CSASTWGHEQYF
CDR3 DNA: TGCAGCGCATCAACATGGGGCCACGAGCAGTACTTC
J gene: TRBJ2-7
V gene: TRBV29-1
clone size: .
D gene: .

CDR3 protein: CASGSRRTYQETQYF
CDR3 DNA: TGTGCCAGCGGCAGTAGACGGACGTACCAAGAGACCCAGTACTTC
J gene: TRBJ2-5
V gene: TRBV2
clone size: .
D gene: .

CDR3 protein: CASSLYPSGVNEQFF
CDR3 DNA: TGCGCCAGCAGCTTGTATCCCAGCGGGGTCAATGAGCAGTTCTTC
J gene: TRBJ2-1
V gene: TRBV5-1
clone size: .
D gene: TRBD2

CDR3 protein: CATSRDFGIQESNQETQYF
CDR3 DNA: TGTGCCACCAGCAGAGATTTTGGGATTCAGGAGAGTAACCAAGAGACCCAGTACTTC
J gene: TRBJ2-5
V gene: TRBV15
clone size: .
D gene: .

CDR3 protein: CASRVGLTDTQYF
CDR3 DNA: TGCGCCAGCAGAGTGGGACTTACCGATACGCAGTATTTT
J gene: TRBJ2-3
V gene: TRBV5-1
clone size: .
D gene: .

CDR3 protein: CASSPRSRYGYTF
CDR3 DNA: TGTGCCAGCAGCCCCCGAAGCCGCTATGGCTACACCTTC
J gene: TRBJ1-2
V gene: TRBV11-2
clone size: .
D gene: .

CDR3 protein: CASSFRLAEAKNIQYF
CDR3 DNA: TGTGCCAGCAGCTTCAGACTAGCGGAAGCCAAAAACATTCAGTACTTC
J gene: TRBJ2-4
V gene: TRBV7-2
clone size: .
D gene: TRBD2

CDR3 protein: CASSPQQGSTYEQYF
CDR3 DNA: TGTGCCAGCTCACCACAACAGGGGTCCACCTACGAGCAGTACTTC
J gene: TRBJ2-7
V gene: TRBV18
clone size: .
D gene: TRBD1

CDR3 protein: CASSQLSLTRDRRPYEQYF
CDR3 DNA: TGTGCCAGCAGCCAACTTAGCCTAACCCGGGACAGGAGACCCTACGAGCAGTACTTC
J gene: TRBJ2-7
V gene: TRBV7-2
clone size: once
D gene: TRBD1

CDR3 protein: CASSAGQVGDTQYF
CDR3 DNA: TGTGCCAGCAGCGCGGGACAGGTGGGAGATACGCAGTATTTT
J gene: TRBJ2-3
V gene: TRBV7-8
clone size: .
D gene: TRBD1

CDR3 protein: CASTSFGLYEQYF
CDR3 DNA: TGTGCCAGCACTTCTTTCGGCCTCTACGAGCAGTACTTC
J gene: TRBJ2-7
V gene: TRBV5-5
clone size: .
D gene: .

CDR3 protein: CASSTGRSGEQYF
CDR3 DNA: TGTGCCAGCAGCACCGGACGGTCAGGCGAGCAGTACTTC
J gene: TRBJ2-7
V gene: TRBV9
clone size: .
D gene: .

CDR3 protein: CAIRPTGDYGYTF
CDR3 DNA: TGTGCCATCAGGCCGACGGGCGACTATGGCTACACCTTC
J gene: TRBJ1-2
V gene: TRBV10-3
clone size: .
D gene: .

CDR3 protein: CASSQVQSETQYF
CDR3 DNA: TGTGCCAGCTCACAGGTCCAGAGTGAGACCCAGTACTTC
J gene: TRBJ2-5
V gene: TRBV18
clone size: .
D gene: .